This entry is about one T cell receptor (beta chain). The data derive from a study of T cells in localized non-small cell lung cancer. With 10 bases removed from V and 6 bases from J, the gap between germline ends came to 13 bases. The CDR3 consists of 13 residues. CDR1 and CDR2 (germline): LNHDA, SQIVND (reference sequence). Clones were sequenced by immunoSEQ multiplex PCR, and TCRdb holds only the in-frame ones, with some missing. Found here are 40,000 or so clones, 80% to 85% of them singletons; the top ten hold approximately 7%. The chain couples TRBV19 to TRBJ1-6; D is perhaps TRBD1 (5 bases). Sequencing used peripheral blood mononuclear cells, obtained before any cancer treatment. This TCR was recovered from a male donor aged 60 or older with stage II lung adenocarcinoma. The CDR3 region is CATGDRSNSPLHF. The CDR3, as DNA: TGTGCCACTGGGGACCGAAGTAATTCACCCCTCCACTTT.